Described below is a single TCR beta chain sequence and its context. Its antigen remains unidentified. Losses at the gene ends were 3 bases for V and 6 bases for J; bases not matched to a gene: 7. The CDR3 has 15 residues. CDR1 is SGDLS, CDR2 YYNGEE, per germline. This sample is part of a study of T cell clonotyping in hematopoietic cell transplantation. Study-level background: Recipient samples before transplant were obtained post-cytoreduction. Study observations and caveats: Recipient TCR diversity dropped after transplant; expanded clonotypes rose from day 30 to 180. Few recipient clonotypes overlapped donors; over 97% were de novo at given depth.

Profiling relied on immunoSEQ multiplex PCR, and the TCRdb table lists in-frame clones only, not all of them. The table lists approximately 7,400 clones, approximately 90% of them singletons. Time point meaning: recipient sample about 28 days before transplant, after cytoreduction. The chain joins TRBV9 to TRBJ2-2; 8 bases fit TRBD2. This specimen consisted of peripheral blood mononuclear cells, obtained before stem cell transplant. The TCR sequence derives from a man in his fifties or sixties with acute myeloid leukemia. Some clones in this sample may be carry-over from other donors' samples. The CDR3 loop is CASSADPTSAGELFF. The CDR3 DNA reads as TGTGCCAGCAGCGCGGACCCGACTAGCGCCGGGGAGCTGTTTTTT.